This TCR beta chain was observed in a study of CD4 T cells in relation to SARS-CoV-2 and coronaviruses (TCRdb year 2021). About the study as a whole: In the ViraFEST assay, PBMCs were grown with antigen for roughly ten days, and TCR beta CDR3s were then sequenced to identify antigen-specific clonal expansions. Across all 12 patients in the full convalescent cohort, ages ranged from about 20 to 75 years, with a median of 38. Among the approximately 12 convalescent patients, 8 males and 4 females were included, and two of the subjects were Hispanic. Patient-derived lymphoblastoid cell lines were used to map the HLA restriction of shared crossreactive spike epitopes. Memory CD4+ T cell crossreactivity between SARS-CoV-2 and common cold coronavirus spike proteins was assessed at the TCR clonotype level in the study. The Adaptive Biotechnologies TCR-sequencing kit was used to sequence samples from a few pre-COVID donors and the naive versus memory experiments, whereas other data were Illumina-based. A different, Illumina-based TCR-beta assay was used to sequence expansion assays from other donors in the study.

Points the paper makes about the study in general: Small numbers of patients and of tested TCRs limited the study. Sequencing naive versus memory cells indicated that the assay picks up memory recall responses, not primary responses primed during culture. Memory CD4+ clonotypes crossrecognizing SARS-CoV-2 and at least one common cold coronavirus spike were found in about 61% of donors. Crossreactivity analysis centred on spike protein, so crossreactivity against other viral proteins was not assessed. Because no donor provided both pre-pandemic and post-infection samples, tracing the source of pre-existing responses was limited. Significantly weaker SARS-CoV-2-driven expansion was shown by crossreactive clones than by monoreactive clones, consistent with antigenic imprinting.

With regard to this clone: Its antigen is unknown. No base qualities exist here, and no much larger clone lies one base off it. Other nucleotide sequences in the sample specify the same CDR3.

V trim: 4 bases; J trim: 5 bases; unmatched bases: 3. The CDR3 covers 14 residues, taking in both the cysteine and the phenylalanine. The retained sequence is limited to the CDR3, 42 bases, with the frame set at the first base. CDR1 KGHDR and CDR2 SFDVKD were looked up in the germline V gene. CEF-cultured naive and memory CD4+ T cell DNA received survey-level immunoSEQ TCR-beta sequencing. For the original study's pipeline: During preprocessing, nonproductive sequences were removed, along with CDR3s that did not begin with C, did not end with F or W, or were shorter than 7 amino acids. Antigen-specific clonotypes were called with the MANAFEST web app, based on expansion relative to reference and other culture wells. A clone was considered positive if the clone showed significant expansion compared with the reference culture in 2 of 3 replicate wells at an FDR below 0.05. For a clone to be considered positive, significant expansion relative to all other tandem wells and an odds ratio above 5 were also required. Cultured and uncultured naive and memory CD4+ repertoires were searched for CDR3s previously identified as spike- and CEF-reactive. CDR3 homology was measured as pairwise Levenshtein distance, computed with the stringdist R package after trimming three terminal residues from each end. TCRdb limited this immuneACCESS table to in-frame rearrangements with V and J called. A share of clones is missing; checked studies link under half to unresolved V genes, and the rest is unexplained. That table furnishes V, J and clone size, whereas the DNA furnished D and trimming. The sample data list around 30,000 clones, and about four fifths of these were observed just once. Of the sample, around 3.7% falls within the top ten clones.

To separate naive from memory CD4+ T cells, cryopreserved PBMCs first underwent CD4 enrichment and then EasySep naive CD4+ T cell enrichment. Sorted naive or memory CD4+ T cells (roughly 9.5 x 10^4) were cultured 1:1 with T cell-depleted PBMCs and CEF peptides for nine to eleven days. Each peptide culture condition was generally run in triplicate replicate wells. PBMCs were isolated from leukapheresis product or whole blood by Ficoll-Paque PLUS gradient centrifugation. PBMCs were either cryopreserved at -140 degrees C or used fresh in the expansion assay. The QIAamp Micro DNA Kit was used to extract genomic DNA from the CD4+ T cells.

The clonotype was recovered from an adult with COVID-19. Sequenced material: memory CD4+ T cells from PBMCs, cultured in vitro. Explained via the paper, the cell subset or site label denotes: memory (non-naive) CD4+ T cells. The sequence joins TRBV24-1 to TRBJ1-5; TRBD1 agrees with 8 junctional bases. The nucleotide sequence reads TGTGCCACCAGTGACCCGACAGGGGATCAGCCCCAGCATTTT. This encodes CATSDPTGDQPQHF.